Shown below are 30 T cell receptor beta chains from a single sample sequenced in a study of T cell responses to AZD1222 COVID-19 vaccine. Assay used: immunoSEQ multiplex PCR; TCRdb lists only in-frame clones, some missing. The data contain 100,000 or so clones, roughly nine tenths of them seen just once; the ten biggest clones take up approximately 5.1%. This sample comprised peripheral blood, obtained on day 0 of AZD1222 vaccination. The receptors were gathered from an adult in good health.

CDR3 nucleotide sequence: TGTGCCATCAGTGAGGTCGGGGTAAACTATGGCTACACCTTC. Translated: CAISEVGVNYGYTF. The genes are TRBV10-3 and TRBJ1-2; D remains ambiguous. V was trimmed by 2 bases and J by 2 bases, leaving 9 bases between them. This CDR3 comprises 14 residues. Germline lookup yields CDR1 ENHRY and CDR2 SYGVKD.

A few counts support this clone. V is TRBV7-3 and J is TRBJ2-1; the D gene could be TRBD1 or TRBD2 (5 bases each). Trimming cost V 5 bases and J 3 bases, with 14 bases left between them. There are 15 residues in the CDR3. Per germline, CDR1 SGHTA and CDR2 FQGTGA. The CDR3 sequence: CASSPPGRNYNEQFF. CDR3 in DNA: TGTGCCAGCAGCCCTCCGGGACGGAACTACAATGAGCAGTTCTTC.

This clone was seen just once. CDR3: CASSYQGQGNSPLHF. CDR3 DNA sequence: TGTGCCAGCAGTTACCAAGGACAGGGCAATTCACCCCTCCACTTT. V and J are TRBV6-5 and TRBJ1-6; 8 nucleotides agree with TRBD1. The CDR3 is 15 residues long. The V gene end was trimmed by 2 bases and the J gene end by 7 bases; junction bases not matched to a gene: 4. Germline V CDR1 and CDR2: MNHEY, SVGAGI.

In its sample, this clone was seen a few times. V gene TRBV6-2 or TRBV6-3 combines with J gene TRBJ2-2, with 8 bases that match TRBD2. The V and J ends lost 5 bases and 7 bases, in that order; junction bases with no gene match: 6. The CDR3 has 14 residues. The germline CDR1 and CDR2 sequences are MNHEY and SVGEGT. The CDR3 DNA sequence: TGTGCCAGCAGTCAGACTAGCGACCACGGGGAGCTGTTTTTT. It encodes CASSQTSDHGELFF.

The V call is TRBV5-4, the J call TRBJ1-6; the D gene is possibly TRBD1 (5 bases). This CDR3 region has 15 residues. The V gene's germline CDR1 is SGHNT and CDR2 YYREEE (reference sequence). The V end lost 1 base, the J end lost 9 bases, and 14 bases lay between the germline ends. CDR3 sequence reads: CASSLFSQGGSPLHF. Written as DNA, the CDR3 is TGTGCCAGCAGCTTGTTCTCGCAGGGAGGTTCACCCCTCCACTTT. The complete variable domain, with remaining parts taken from reference TRBV5-4 and TRBJ1-6, reads ETGVTQSPTHLIKTRGQQVTLRCSSQSGHNTVSWYQQALGQGPQFIFQYYREEENGRGNFPPRFSGLQFPNYSSELNVNALELDDSALYLCASSLFSQGGSPLHFGNGTRLTVT.

The V gene is TRBV28, the J gene TRBJ1-2, with a weak D call TRBD1 (6 bases). V was cut by 3 bases and J by 3 bases, with 11 bases left in between. Germline values: CDR1 MDHEN, CDR2 SYDVKM. CDR3 size: 14 residues. CDR3 amino acids: CASSLTGVYYGYTF. CDR3 nucleotides: TGTGCCAGCAGTTTGACAGGAGTCTACTATGGCTACACCTTC.

The chain carries TRBV2 and TRBJ2-7, with 9 bases that match TRBD2. The ends lost 10 bases at V and 2 bases at J; junction bases unmatched: 15. The CDR3 is 16 residues long. Germline-derived CDR1 and CDR2 are SNHLY and FYNNEI. The CDR3 is CAIAGVAGGPPYEQYF. DNA for the CDR3: TGTGCCATCGCCGGGGTGGCGGGGGGGCCGCCCTACGAGCAGTACTTC.

The rearrangement joins TRBV6-5 to TRBJ1-5, with D maybe TRBD1 (5 bases). CDR3 length: 14 amino acids. Germline CDR1 reads MNHEY; CDR2 reads SVGAGI. The V end was cut by 7 bases, the J end by 0 bases, with 10 bases between. The CDR3 nucleotides read TGTGCCAGCAATAGGGGCAGTAGCAATCAGCCCCAGCATTTT. Translated, it gives CASNRGSSNQPQHF.

The V call is TRBV4-1, the J call TRBJ1-5; maybe TRBD1 (5 bases). CDR1 and CDR2 (germline): MGHRA, YSYEKL. The CDR3 is made up of 16 amino acids. V lost 1 base and J 6 bases, leaving 16 bases between the germline ends. CDR3 coding DNA: TGCGCCAGCAGCCAAGTCGGAGGGGCCGACGGTCAGCCCCAGCATTTT. Its translation: CASSQVGGADGQPQHF.

This clone was found once. The chain uses TRBV6-5 and TRBJ1-2; D ambiguous. The CDR3 spans 15 residues. V was clipped by 0 bases and J by 2 bases, with 10 bases between them. CDR1 MNHEY and CDR2 SVGAGI come from the germline V gene. CDR3 DNA sequence: TGTGCCAGCAGTTACTCGACGGTTCCCAACTATGGCTACACCTTC. It yields the protein CASSYSTVPNYGYTF.

The genes are TRBV4-1 and TRBJ2-3; TRBD1 might be the D (6 bases). This CDR3 has 15 amino acids. V was trimmed by 6 bases and J by 6 bases, leaving 19 bases between them. Germline V gene sequence: CDR1 MGHRA, CDR2 YSYEKL. CDR3 DNA sequence: TGCGCCAGCAGTCCAAGACAGGCAGGTGTCGATACGCAGTATTTT. Translated, it gives CASSPRQAGVDTQYF.

The chain combines TRBV6-5 with TRBJ2-2, with a tentative D call TRBD2 (6 bases). The CDR3 is 15 residues long. Trimming took 6 bases from V and 4 from J, leaving 15 bases between them. Germline CDR1 MNHEY, CDR2 SVGAGI. The CDR3 sequence is CASSQFRRGTGELFF. CDR3 coding DNA: TGTGCCAGCAGCCAGTTTCGGCGGGGCACCGGGGAGCTGTTTTTT.

The V gene is TRBV28, the J gene TRBJ1-2; the D gene is possibly TRBD1 (6 bases). This CDR3 spans 14 amino acids. Germline values: CDR1 MDHEN, CDR2 SYDVKM. V lost 5 bases and J 7 bases, leaving 17 bases between the germline ends. The CDR3 loop reads CASSPPAGTIGYTF. CDR3 DNA sequence: TGTGCCAGCAGTCCCCCCGCCGGGACAATTGGCTACACCTTC.

V and J are TRBV27 and TRBJ1-1; D is perhaps TRBD1 (5 bases). The V end lost 3 bases, the J end lost 6 bases, and 11 bases lay between the germline ends. The CDR3 extends over 13 amino acids. Germline-derived CDR1 and CDR2 are MNHEY and SMNVEV (reference sequence). This CDR3 reads CASSFRGGAEAFF. The CDR3 DNA sequence: TGTGCCAGCAGTTTTCGGGGGGGGGCTGAAGCTTTCTTT.

The chain combines TRBV5-6 with TRBJ2-5; D not resolved. This CDR3 is 13 amino acids long. Germline CDR1 SGHDT, CDR2 YYEEEE. Trimming took 0 bases from V and 5 from J, leaving 8 bases between them. In nucleotides, the CDR3 is TGTGCCAGCAGCTTGGGGGCCCGGGAGACCCAGTACTTC. Translated, it gives CASSLGARETQYF.

Written as DNA, the CDR3 is TGTGCCAGCACAGCAGGACCCGCTAACTATGGCTACACCTTC. It is translated as CASTAGPANYGYTF. This sequence joins TRBV6-5 and TRBJ1-2, with D hard to call. The CDR3 covers 14 residues. CDR1 and CDR2 from the germline V gene are MNHEY and SVGAGI. The V end lost 7 bases, the J end lost 0 bases, and 12 bases lay between the germline ends.

The chain is built from TRBV6-5 and TRBJ1-6; no clear D. The germline gives CDR1 MNHEY, CDR2 SVGAGI. The V gene lost 6 bases and the J gene lost 7 bases, with 10 bases spanning the gap. The CDR3 spans 13 residues. CDR3 residues: CASRIGGNSPLHF. CDR3 coding DNA: TGTGCCAGCAGGATCGGCGGGAATTCACCCCTCCACTTT.

The genes are TRBV5-1 and TRBJ1-1; 7 positions match TRBD1. Germline V gives CDR1 SGHRS, CDR2 YFSETQ. CDR3 length equals 14 residues. J lost 5 bases, V lost 0 bases, and 4 bases had no gene match. The CDR3 loop is CASSLDDRVTEAFF. The CDR3 DNA reads as TGCGCCAGCAGCTTGGATGACAGGGTTACTGAAGCTTTCTTT.

The chain couples TRBV29-1 to TRBJ1-1; D gene ambiguous. The V gene's germline CDR1 is SQVTM and CDR2 ANQGSEA. V shed 8 bases and J shed 6 bases, with 7 bases lying between them. This CDR3 region has 9 residues. CDR3 coding DNA: TGCAGCACATGTTCTGAAGCTTTCTTT. This translates into CSTCSEAFF.

This clone has only one observation. The chain employs TRBV4-1 and TRBJ1-1; weak D call: TRBD1 (6 bases). Trimming removed 0 bases at V and 2 bases at J, with 10 bases between. The CDR3 has 15 amino acids. Germline V gene sequence: CDR1 MGHRA, CDR2 YSYEKL. CDR3 residues: CASSQETGQNTEAFF. The CDR3 DNA sequence: TGCGCCAGCAGCCAAGAAACAGGGCAAAACACTGAAGCTTTCTTT.

The rearrangement joins TRBV11-2 to TRBJ2-1; D unclear. Germline CDR1 reads SGHAT; CDR2 reads FQNNGV. This CDR3 contains 15 residues. V lost 0 bases to trimming and J lost 0 bases, with 6 bases between them. CDR3 sequence reads: CASSLDASSYNEQFF. The CDR3, as DNA: TGTGCCAGCAGCTTAGATGCTAGCTCCTACAATGAGCAGTTCTTC. Variable domain in full (rest from reference TRBV11-2 and TRBJ2-1): EAGVAQSPRYKIIEKRQSVAFWCNPISGHATLYWYQQILGQGPKLLIQFQNNGVVDDSQLPKDRFSAERLKGVDSTLKIQPAKLEDSAVYLCASSLDASSYNEQFFGPGTRLTVL.

The chain uses TRBV2 and TRBJ2-7; tentative D call: TRBD1 (5 bases). This CDR3 region has 13 residues. Deletions cut 7 bases from V and 3 bases from J, with 13 bases between. Germline V CDR1 and CDR2: SNHLY, FYNNEI. This chain's CDR3 is CASIAGKGYEQYF. CDR3 coding DNA: TGTGCCAGCATAGCAGGGAAAGGCTACGAGCAGTACTTC.

The chain is built from TRBV19 and TRBJ1-1, with TRBD1 matching 8 bases. Germline trimming cut 7 bases from V and 0 bases from J; bases unmatched to any gene: 7. The CDR3 runs 15 residues. In germline, CDR1 is LNHDA, CDR2 SQIVND (reference sequence). CDR3 coding DNA: TGTGCCAGTACCGTAGTACAGGGGGTGAACACTGAAGCTTTCTTT. Protein product: CASTVVQGVNTEAFF. The complete variable domain, with remaining parts taken from reference TRBV19 and TRBJ1-1, reads DGGITQSPKYLFRKEGQNVTLSCEQNLNHDAMYWYRQDPGQGLRLIYYSQIVNDFQKGDIAEGYSVSREKKESFPLTVTSAQKNPTAFYLCASTVVQGVNTEAFFGQGTRLTVV.

The chain couples TRBV28 to TRBJ2-3; 9 bases map to TRBD2. CDR1 MDHEN and CDR2 SYDVKM come from the germline V gene. This CDR3 comprises 16 residues. Germline trimming cut 3 bases from V and 14 bases from J; bases unmatched to any gene: 18. The CDR3 nucleotides read TGTGCCAGCAGTTTGGTGCCGGGACTAGCCACCGACCCCCTGTATTTT. Translating gives CASSLVPGLATDPLYF.

V gene TRBV25-1 combines with J gene TRBJ1-4; maybe TRBD1 (6 bases). Germline lookup yields CDR1 MGHDK and CDR2 SYGVNS. V shed 2 bases and J shed 8 bases, with 15 bases lying between them. The CDR3 extends over 15 amino acids. CDR3 protein: CASSEARGQAEKLFF. The CDR3 DNA follows: TGTGCCAGCAGTGAAGCCAGGGGCCAAGCAGAAAAACTGTTTTTT.

The chain uses TRBV19 and TRBJ1-1; D is possibly TRBD1 (6 bases). Germline V lookup: CDR1 LNHDA, CDR2 SQIVND (reference sequence). The CDR3 contains 14 residues. Trimming took off 5 bases at V and 2 bases at J, with 12 bases between the two ends. The CDR3, as DNA: TGTGCCAGTAGTGCAGACAGGCGTAACACTGAAGCTTTCTTT. Protein: CASSADRRNTEAFF.

V and J are TRBV25-1 and TRBJ2-7; 8 bases match TRBD1. V trimming: 5 bases; J trimming: 1 base; junction bases outside the gene matches: 7. This CDR3 has 15 residues. The germline V gene has CDR1 MGHDK and CDR2 SYGVNS. The CDR3 DNA reads TGTGCCAGCAGTCCCGGAAACAGGGGGTCCTACGAGCAGTACTTC. Its translation is CASSPGNRGSYEQYF.

This clone has more than one count but fewer than ten. The chain couples TRBV9 to TRBJ2-4, with D maybe TRBD2 (6 bases). Germline V gene lookup returns CDR1 SGDLS and CDR2 YYNGEE. V gave up 3 bases and J gave up 7 bases, with 20 bases separating them. This CDR3 contains 16 residues. The CDR3 region is CASSALGGTNGNIQYF. In DNA, the CDR3 is TGTGCCAGCAGCGCCCTGGGAGGAACTAACGGGAACATTCAGTACTTC.

The V call is TRBV11-1, the J call TRBJ1-1; tentative D call: TRBD1 (6 bases). The CDR3 is made up of 13 amino acids. Germline V gives CDR1 SGHAT, CDR2 FQDESV (reference sequence). With 3 bases removed from V and 2 bases from J, the gap between germline ends came to 7 bases. As DNA, the CDR3 is TGTGCCAGCAGCTTGGGGGCCAACACTGAAGCTTTCTTT. As protein: CASSLGANTEAFF.

The J gene is TRBJ2-2, the V gene TRBV10-3; no reliable D call. Germline lookup yields CDR1 ENHRY and CDR2 SYGVKD. The CDR3 is made up of 13 amino acids. Trimming stripped 8 bases from V and 0 bases from J, with 7 bases between. CDR3: CAIGQSNTGELFF. Written as DNA, the CDR3 is TGTGCCATCGGGCAGTCGAACACCGGGGAGCTGTTTTTT.